This TCR beta chain emerged from a study of radiotherapy plus CTLA-4 blockade in lung cancer. Comment on this clone: Its antigen is not identified.

Regarding the study as a whole: Tumor-origin TCR clones grew in blood after radiotherapy plus ipilimumab.

There are 12 residues in the CDR3. The V gene lost 2 bases and the J gene lost 2 bases, with 6 bases spanning the gap. CDR1 is SQVTM, CDR2 ANQGSEA, per germline. The protocol was immunoSEQ multiplex PCR, while the TCRdb copy is restricted to in-frame clones and leaves out a portion. The table records about 94,000 clones, 80% to 85% of them present only once. This specimen was peripheral blood, taken from a patient treated with radiotherapy plus ipilimumab. The rearrangement uses TRBV29-1 and TRBJ1-2; D is possibly TRBD1 (6 bases). The source is a human donor with non-small cell lung cancer that progressed on radiotherapy plus ipilimumab. The DNA for the CDR3 is TGCAGCGTTGAACAGGGGAACTATGGCTACACCTTC. This sequence encodes CSVEQGNYGYTF.